Listed below are T cell receptor beta chains from one sample, sequenced in a study of OX40 agonist ivuxolimab in advanced cancers. Here immunoSEQ multiplex PCR was the method, and the copy in TCRdb shows in-frame clones only, minus some. Of roughly 80,000 clones listed, roughly 84% were seen once; the top ten hold less than 0.4%. This specimen was CD4+ or CD8+ T cells sorted from blood, taken in a trial of the OX40 agonist ivuxolimab. These receptors were collected from an adult with an advanced solid tumor such as melanoma, head and neck, liver or kidney cancer. Both conserved end residues are part of each CDR3. D genes are given only for firm matches. Clone sizes are given selectively: once, few, many, or a class where the clone is expanded.

clone size: .; V gene: TRBV14; J gene: TRBJ2-1; D gene: TRBD2; CDR3 DNA: TGTGCCAGCAGCCAAGGAGGCGGGAGGTACAATGAGCAGTTCTTC; CDR3 protein: CASSQGGGRYNEQFF
clone size: .; V gene: TRBV7-9; J gene: TRBJ1-4; D gene: .; CDR3 DNA: TGTGCCAGCGGGAGAGCTAATGAAAAACTGTTTTTT; CDR3 protein: CASGRANEKLFF
clone size: .; V gene: TRBV6-5; J gene: TRBJ2-3; D gene: .; CDR3 DNA: TGTGCCAGCAAGGGGGTCACAGATACGCAGTATTTT; CDR3 protein: CASKGVTDTQYF
clone size: .; V gene: TRBV5-1; J gene: TRBJ1-3; D gene: TRBD1; CDR3 DNA: TGCGCCAGCAGCTTATTAACAGGGGGCTCTGGAAACACCATATATTTT; CDR3 protein: CASSLLTGGSGNTIYF
clone size: .; V gene: TRBV10-2; J gene: TRBJ1-5; D gene: .; CDR3 DNA: TGCGCCAGCACCCAAAGGCGGGATCAGCCCCAGCATTTT; CDR3 protein: CASTQRRDQPQHF
clone size: once; V gene: TRBV5-1; J gene: TRBJ2-3; D gene: .; CDR3 DNA: TGCGCCAGCAGCTTAGACACCCGCACAGATACGCAGTATTTT; CDR3 protein: CASSLDTRTDTQYF
clone size: few; V gene: TRBV19; J gene: TRBJ1-5; D gene: .; CDR3 DNA: TGTGCCAGTAGTATCGACAGGTACAATCAGCCCCAGCATTTT; CDR3 protein: CASSIDRYNQPQHF
clone size: .; V gene: TRBV29-1; J gene: TRBJ2-7; D gene: TRBD2; CDR3 DNA: TGCAGCGTTGAGCGGGAGGACAACGAGCAGTACTTC; CDR3 protein: CSVEREDNEQYF
clone size: .; V gene: TRBV11-2; J gene: TRBJ2-3; D gene: .; CDR3 DNA: TGTGCCAGCAGCTTTATAGGTGGGGGATCCGGCACAGATACGCAGTATTTT; CDR3 protein: CASSFIGGGSGTDTQYF
clone size: .; V gene: TRBV15; J gene: TRBJ2-4; D gene: .; CDR3 DNA: TGTGCCACCAGCAGAACCCGGACTTTAAACATTCAGTACTTC; CDR3 protein: CATSRTRTLNIQYF
clone size: .; V gene: TRBV11-3; J gene: TRBJ2-1; D gene: TRBD2; CDR3 DNA: TGTGCCAGCAGCTTGCAAGCGGGGGGCTACAATGAGCAGTTCTTC; CDR3 protein: CASSLQAGGYNEQFF
clone size: .; V gene: TRBV7-2; J gene: TRBJ2-1; D gene: .; CDR3 DNA: TGTGCCAGCACTAGAGGGATCTCCTCCTACAATGAGCAGTTCTTC; CDR3 protein: CASTRGISSYNEQFF
clone size: once; V gene: TRBV7-2; J gene: TRBJ1-4; D gene: .; CDR3 DNA: TGTGCCAGCAGCCTCCGTAGGGGTTTGGATAATGAAAAACTGTTTTTT; CDR3 protein: CASSLRRGLDNEKLFF
clone size: .; V gene: TRBV2; J gene: TRBJ1-1; D gene: TRBD1; CDR3 DNA: TGTGCCAGCAATGGACAGGGGGCCTACACTGAAGCTTTCTTT; CDR3 protein: CASNGQGAYTEAFF
clone size: .; V gene: TRBV2; J gene: TRBJ2-2; D gene: TRBD1; CDR3 DNA: TGTGCCAGCAGCCGGGACAGGGGGCCCCTTTTAGGGGAGCTGTTTTTT; CDR3 protein: CASSRDRGPLLGELFF
clone size: once; V gene: TRBV16; J gene: TRBJ1-2; D gene: .; CDR3 DNA: TGTGCCAGCAGCCAAACTATTCGCGGGGAAAACTATGGCTACACCTTC; CDR3 protein: CASSQTIRGENYGYTF
clone size: .; V gene: TRBV11-2; J gene: TRBJ2-1; D gene: .; CDR3 DNA: TGTGCCAGCAGCTTAGATCGGGTCGGGATTTCCTACAATGAGCAGTTCTTC; CDR3 protein: CASSLDRVGISYNEQFF
clone size: few; V gene: TRBV19; J gene: TRBJ1-4; D gene: TRBD1; CDR3 DNA: TGTGCCAGTAGCCTCGACAGGGGTCATGAAAAACTGTTTTTT; CDR3 protein: CASSLDRGHEKLFF
clone size: .; V gene: TRBV6-5; J gene: TRBJ1-1; D gene: .; CDR3 DNA: TGTGCCAGCAGTTACGAACCGCGGAGGCACACTGAAGCTTTCTTT; CDR3 protein: CASSYEPRRHTEAFF
clone size: .; V gene: TRBV9; J gene: TRBJ1-1; D gene: .; CDR3 DNA: TGTGCCAGCAGCACCCTAACTGGGGGGGAAGCTTTCTTT; CDR3 protein: CASSTLTGGEAFF
clone size: .; V gene: TRBV5-6; J gene: TRBJ2-1; D gene: .; CDR3 DNA: TGTGCCAGCAGCTACAGACTCTACAATGAGCAGTTCTTC; CDR3 protein: CASSYRLYNEQFF
clone size: .; V gene: TRBV5-1; J gene: TRBJ2-5; D gene: .; CDR3 DNA: TGCGCCAGCAGCTTGGTGCCAGAGATACAAGAGACCCAGTACTTC; CDR3 protein: CASSLVPEIQETQYF
clone size: .; V gene: TRBV27; J gene: TRBJ2-3; D gene: TRBD2; CDR3 DNA: TGTGCCAGCACCAAAGAGCCGGGACTAGTACCAGATACGCAGTATTTT; CDR3 protein: CASTKEPGLVPDTQYF
clone size: .; V gene: TRBV11-3; J gene: TRBJ1-1; D gene: .; CDR3 DNA: TGTGCCAGCAGCTTCGGACAAGCGAACACTGAAGCTTTCTTT; CDR3 protein: CASSFGQANTEAFF
clone size: .; V gene: TRBV5-6; J gene: TRBJ2-2; D gene: .; CDR3 DNA: TGTGCCAGCAGCCTACATAGGGCCGGGGAGCTGTTTTTT; CDR3 protein: CASSLHRAGELFF
clone size: once; V gene: TRBV29-1; J gene: TRBJ2-7; D gene: TRBD2; CDR3 DNA: TGCAGCGGACTATATAGCGGGAATTACGACTACGAGCAGTACTTC; CDR3 protein: CSGLYSGNYDYEQYF
clone size: few; V gene: TRBV4-2; J gene: TRBJ1-5; D gene: TRBD1; CDR3 DNA: TGTGCCAGCAGCCAAGGACAGGGGGAGGCCCAGCATTTT; CDR3 protein: CASSQGQGEAQHF
clone size: .; V gene: TRBV5-4; J gene: TRBJ2-2; D gene: TRBD1; CDR3 DNA: TGTGCCAGCAGCCTATGGGACAGGGGGAACACCGGGGAGCTGTTTTTT; CDR3 protein: CASSLWDRGNTGELFF
clone size: .; V gene: TRBV7-6; J gene: TRBJ2-1; D gene: TRBD1; CDR3 DNA: TGTGCCAGCAGCCGACAGGGGGCGCAGGTGCTTGACGAGCAGTTCTTC; CDR3 protein: CASSRQGAQVLDEQFF
clone size: once; V gene: TRBV5-1; J gene: TRBJ2-7; D gene: TRBD2; CDR3 DNA: TGCGCCAGCAGCTATAGCGGGGCCAGCTCCTACGAGCAGTACTTC; CDR3 protein: CASSYSGASSYEQYF
clone size: .; V gene: TRBV29-1; J gene: TRBJ1-1; D gene: TRBD1; CDR3 DNA: TGCAGCGTTCCCAGACAGGGGTTCACTGAAGCTTTCTTT; CDR3 protein: CSVPRQGFTEAFF
clone size: .; V gene: TRBV7-2; J gene: TRBJ1-2; D gene: .; CDR3 DNA: TGTGCCAGCAGCACGGGGAGGAACTATGGCTACACCTTC; CDR3 protein: CASSTGRNYGYTF
clone size: .; V gene: TRBV5-1; J gene: TRBJ2-1; D gene: TRBD2; CDR3 DNA: TGCGCCAGCAGCTTGTCGGGAGGGACCTACAATGAGCAGTTCTTC; CDR3 protein: CASSLSGGTYNEQFF
clone size: .; V gene: TRBV5-1; J gene: TRBJ2-5; D gene: .; CDR3 DNA: TGCGCCAGCAGCTTGGAGGCCAGGGCCGGACCATCTGGTGAGACCCAGTACTTC; CDR3 protein: CASSLEARAGPSGETQYF
clone size: .; V gene: TRBV7-2; J gene: TRBJ2-7; D gene: TRBD2; CDR3 DNA: TGTGCCAGCAGCTTAACTAGCGGGAACTACGAGCAGTACTTC; CDR3 protein: CASSLTSGNYEQYF
clone size: .; V gene: TRBV2; J gene: TRBJ2-1; D gene: TRBD2; CDR3 DNA: TGTGCCAGCAGGAAGACTAGCGGGAAATACAATGAGCAGTTCTTC; CDR3 protein: CASRKTSGKYNEQFF
clone size: .; V gene: TRBV10-3; J gene: TRBJ2-1; D gene: TRBD1; CDR3 DNA: TGTGCCATCAGTGAAGGACAGGGTAGGGATGAGCAGTTCTTC; CDR3 protein: CAISEGQGRDEQFF